A single sample gave rise to the 24 T cell receptor beta chains below, sequenced in a study of post-analysis software for immune sequencing data. These TCRs' antigens remain unknown. Study outcomes and limitations: Higher frequency in patients than in controls was seen for about 5 TRBV segments, with TRBV5-6, TRBV5-1 and TRBV20-1 among them.

Carried by the TCR beta cDNA libraries were unique molecular identifiers. TCRdb reprocessed the PCR reads with MiXCR, giving one entry per CDR3 protein. The profile shows about 770,000 distinct CDR3 sequences, about 43% of them singletons. The sample was blood. All receptors derive from a girl between 10 and 17 years old with multiple sclerosis.

This clonotype was detected only a few times. This chain joins TRBV7-2 and TRBJ2-5; 7 nucleotides line up with TRBD2. From germline, CDR1 is SGHTA and CDR2 FQGNSA. V lost 5 bases and J lost 4; bases outside the gene matches: 7. This CDR3 is built from 14 residues. The CDR3 sequence is CASSPTSEGETQYF. In nucleotides, the CDR3 is TGTGCCAGCAGCCCTACTAGCGAGGGAGAGACCCAGTACTTC.

V gene TRBV10-3 combines with J gene TRBJ2-1, with D unresolved. This CDR3 comprises 15 residues. Germline loops: CDR1 ENHRY, CDR2 SYGVKD. Trimming removed 2 bases from V and 6 bases from J, with 14 bases in between. CDR3 nucleotide sequence: TGTGCCATCAGTGAGGTAAGGTACAGTCCCAATGAGCAGTTCTTC. Residues: CAISEVRYSPNEQFF.

V gene TRBV18 combines with J gene TRBJ1-6, with 9 positions matching TRBD1. The V and J ends lost 3 bases and 9 bases, in that order; junction bases with no gene match: 9. The V gene's germline CDR1 is KGHSH and CDR2 LQKENI. CDR3 length: 16 amino acids. CDR3 loop: CASSPNPGQGRSPLHF. The DNA for the CDR3 is TGTGCCAGCTCACCCAATCCGGGACAGGGCCGTTCACCCCTCCACTTT.

This clonotype was detected a few times. This rearrangement joins TRBV4-3 to TRBJ2-7, with 11 bases aligning to TRBD2. Germline CDR1 LGHNA, CDR2 YSLEER. Trimming at V came to 6 bases and at J to 2 bases, leaving 9 bases not matched to a gene. The CDR3 has 16 residues. For the CDR3, the DNA is TGCGCCAGCAGTCCCAGCGTAGCGGGAGGGGCCTACGAGCAGTACTTC. Translated: CASSPSVAGGAYEQYF.

The chain has TRBV12-3 or TRBV12-4 and TRBJ2-3; 14 bases are a match to TRBD2. The CDR3 length is 18 residues. The V segment lost 5 bases and the J segment 9 bases; nucleotides outside the gene matches: 16. CDR3 sequence: CASSRLAGGIRFLPTQYF. CDR3 nucleotide sequence: TGTGCCAGCAGTAGACTAGCGGGAGGGATACGCTTCCTTCCGACGCAGTATTTT.

V gene TRBV10-3 combines with J gene TRBJ1-2; no firm D call. The CDR3 loop spans 12 amino acids. Trimming took off 7 bases at V and 4 bases at J, with 10 bases between the two ends. Germline V CDR1 and CDR2: ENHRY, SYGVKD. The CDR3 region has the DNA TGTGCCATCATGGAACAGACCTATGGCTACACCTTC. Translation gives CAIMEQTYGYTF.

The V and J genes are TRBV29-1 and TRBJ1-2, with 9 positions matching TRBD1. The CDR3 is 14 amino acids. The V and J ends lost 7 bases and 3 bases, in that order; junction bases with no gene match: 9. The V gene's germline CDR1 is SQVTM and CDR2 ANQGSEA. As DNA, the CDR3 is TGCAGCGCACCGTCTACAGGGGGCGACTATGGCTACACCTTC. Protein sequence: CSAPSTGGDYGYTF. Using reference TRBV29-1 and TRBJ1-2 for the parts outside the CDR3, the full variable domain is SAVISQKPSRDICQRGTSLTIQCQVDSQVTMMFWYRQQPGQSLTLIATANQGSEATYESGFVIDKFPISRPNLTFSTLTVSNMSPEDSSIYLCSAPSTGGDYGYTFGSGTRLTVV.

The chain uses TRBV6-1 and TRBJ1-4, with D possibly matching TRBD1 (5 bases). V dropped 8 bases and J dropped 7 bases, with 17 bases sitting between them. Per germline, CDR1 MNHNS and CDR2 SASEGT. The CDR3 has 14 residues. The CDR3 sequence: CASQSGAPGEKLFF. The CDR3 DNA sequence: TGTGCCAGCCAGAGCGGGGCCCCAGGTGAAAAACTGTTTTTT.

This chain uses TRBV2 with TRBJ1-2, with D perhaps TRBD1 (5 bases). Germline V CDR1 and CDR2: SNHLY, FYNNEI. V was clipped by 4 bases and J by 0 bases, with 12 bases between them. The CDR3 has 15 amino acids. The CDR3 coding sequence is TGTGCCAGCAGTGTCCGATTGACAGCTAACTATGGCTACACCTTC. This codes for CASSVRLTANYGYTF.

V is TRBV24-1 and J is TRBJ2-5, with D unresolved. Germline V gene data show CDR1 as KGHDR and CDR2 as SFDVKD. The CDR3 is made up of 13 amino acids. Trimming shortened V by 5 bases and J by 2 bases, and 8 bases separated the two germline ends. The CDR3 sequence: CATSAGPQETQYF. The CDR3 DNA reads as TGTGCCACCAGTGCCGGACCACAAGAGACCCAGTACTTC.

This clonotype was observed a handful of times. The CDR3 DNA reads as TGTGCCAGCAGTGAGGGACAGGGGGCATACAATGAGCAGTTCTTC. It codes for CASSEGQGAYNEQFF. The chain is built from TRBV6-1 and TRBJ2-1; 12 nucleotides match TRBD1. Germline CDR1 MNHNS, CDR2 SASEGT. CDR3 length: 15 residues. Trimming removed 3 bases from V and 4 bases from J; junction bases left unmatched: 1.

This chain joins TRBV29-1 and TRBJ2-3; TRBD2 might be the D (6 bases). V was pared by 8 bases and J by 1 base, with 19 bases between. Germline CDR1 is SQVTM and CDR2 is ANQGSEA. The CDR3 is 15 amino acids. Written as DNA, the CDR3 is TGCAGCCCCGGGGGTGGGGATTTAGGCACAGATACGCAGTATTTT. Translation gives CSPGGGDLGTDTQYF.

This clonotype was counted a few times. The chain recombines TRBV5-1 with TRBJ1-2; D gene uncertain. Looked up from germline, CDR1 is SGHRS and CDR2 is YFSETQ. This CDR3 is 15 amino acids long. The ends were cut back, 4 bases at V and 7 bases at J, with 20 bases in the middle. The CDR3 DNA reads TGCGCCAGCAGCCCCACCCCGGAGGCAGTTTTTGGCTACACCTTC. Protein: CASSPTPEAVFGYTF.

This chain connects TRBV7-9 to TRBJ2-1, with TRBD2 identical over 8 bases. The CDR3 totals 16 residues. V lost 4 bases to trimming and J lost 3 bases; unmatched junction nucleotides: 8. CDR1 is SEHNR and CDR2 is FQNEAQ in the germline V gene (reference sequence). The CDR3 DNA follows: TGTGCCAGCAGCTCTCGGGTTAGCGGGATCTACAATGAGCAGTTCTTC. As protein: CASSSRVSGIYNEQFF.

This clonotype has just a few counts. This rearrangement joins TRBV10-3 to TRBJ2-3, with D uncertain. There are 14 residues in the CDR3. Per germline, CDR1 ENHRY and CDR2 SYGVKD. Deletions cut 0 bases from V and 0 bases from J, with 4 bases between. The CDR3, as DNA: TGTGCCATCAGTGAGTCGGGTAGCACAGATACGCAGTATTTT. Residues: CAISESGSTDTQYF.

CDR3 coding DNA: TGTGCCAGCAGTGAAACCCTGGACAGGTACACAGATACGCAGTATTTT. As protein: CASSETLDRYTDTQYF. The V and J genes are TRBV2 and TRBJ2-3, with 7 bases that match TRBD1. The CDR3 length is 16 residues. Unmatched junction bases numbered 7, after V lost 2 bases and J lost 2 bases. Germline assignment: CDR1 SNHLY and CDR2 FYNNEI.

The chain carries TRBV7-3 and TRBJ1-5; 7 bases line up with TRBD1. Trimming cost V 5 bases and J 2 bases; bases outside gene matches: 9. The germline CDR1 and CDR2 sequences are SGHTA and FQGTGA. The CDR3 length is 16 residues. The CDR3 reads CASSPTGHRGNQPQHF. In DNA, the CDR3 is TGTGCCAGCAGCCCGACAGGGCACCGGGGCAATCAGCCCCAGCATTTT.

As for this clonotype: At one boundary the junction diverges from the germline segment, which might be a read error. The rearrangement links TRBV7-2 to TRBJ2-5; TRBD1 is a possible D gene (5 bases). Germline values: CDR1 SGHTA, CDR2 FQGNSA. The CDR3 totals 16 residues. CDR3 sequence reads: CAGSLRQGYGEETQYF. CDR3 coding DNA: TGTGCCGGCAGCTTGCGTCAGGGATATGGGGAAGAGACCCAGTACTTC.

The rearrangement links TRBV27 to TRBJ2-3; 7 positions match TRBD2. Germline V gives CDR1 MNHEY, CDR2 SMNVEV (reference sequence). The CDR3 runs to 15 residues. The ends lost 7 bases at V and 2 bases at J; junction bases unmatched: 9. The CDR3 sequence: CASTYGGSPTDTQYF. In DNA form, the CDR3 reads TGTGCCAGCACTTATGGCGGGAGCCCCACAGATACGCAGTATTTT.

The sample holds a few counts of this clonotype. The chain carries TRBV29-1 and TRBJ2-5; unclear D gene. The ends were cut back, 6 bases at V and 1 base at J, with 6 bases in the middle. CDR1 SQVTM and CDR2 ANQGSEA come from the germline V gene. The CDR3 is made up of 11 amino acids. CDR3 DNA: TGCAGCGTCTCCGCCCAAGAGACCCAGTACTTC. Its protein product is CSVSAQETQYF.

The V call is TRBV20-1, the J call TRBJ2-5; TRBD1 or TRBD2 may be the D gene (5 bases each). This CDR3 spans 13 amino acids. Trimming stripped 0 bases from V and 5 bases from J, with 10 bases between. The germline gives CDR1 DFQATT, CDR2 SNEGSKA (reference sequence). The DNA of the CDR3 is TGCAGTGCTAGAGACGAGGGACCCGAGACCCAGTACTTC. This gives the protein CSARDEGPETQYF.

This clonotype was detected only a few times. V usage is TRBV5-1 and J usage is TRBJ1-4; possible D gene TRBD1, 5 bases. The length of the CDR3 is 13 residues. The V end lost 3 bases, the J end lost 8 bases, and 11 bases lay between the germline ends. Germline values: CDR1 SGHRS, CDR2 YFSETQ. The CDR3 DNA is TGCGCCAGCAGCTACGGGTCAGGGGAAAAACTGTTTTTT. This translates into CASSYGSGEKLFF.

V usage is TRBV7-6 and J usage is TRBJ1-1; D perhaps matches TRBD1 (5 bases). The V and J ends lost 1 base and 0 bases respectively, with 9 bases between them. The CDR3 is 15 residues long. Looked up from germline, CDR1 is SGHVS and CDR2 is FNYEAQ. For the CDR3, the DNA is TGTGCCAGCAGCTTAGGTCCAGGGATGAACACTGAAGCTTTCTTT. Translating it yields CASSLGPGMNTEAFF.

V gene TRBV2 combines with J gene TRBJ2-5; 7 nucleotides line up with TRBD2. The CDR3 sequence is 14 residues long. V shed 8 bases, J shed 1 base, and the junction held 7 bases outside the gene matches. Germline V gene lookup returns CDR1 SNHLY and CDR2 FYNNEI. This CDR3 is CASPAGPPQETQYF. The CDR3 nucleotides read TGTGCCAGCCCAGCGGGACCACCCCAAGAGACCCAGTACTTC.